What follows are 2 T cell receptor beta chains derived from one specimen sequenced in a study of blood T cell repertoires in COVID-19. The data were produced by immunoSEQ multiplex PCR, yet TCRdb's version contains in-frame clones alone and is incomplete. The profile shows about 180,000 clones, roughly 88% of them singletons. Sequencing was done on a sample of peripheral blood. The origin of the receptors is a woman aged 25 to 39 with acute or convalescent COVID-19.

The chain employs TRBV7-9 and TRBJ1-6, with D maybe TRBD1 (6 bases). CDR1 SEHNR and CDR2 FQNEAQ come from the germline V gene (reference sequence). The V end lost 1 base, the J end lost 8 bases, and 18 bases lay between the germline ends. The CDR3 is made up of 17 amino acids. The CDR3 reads CASSLGDIRFGDSPLHF. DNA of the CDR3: TGTGCCAGCAGCTTAGGGGACATCAGGTTCGGGGATTCACCCCTCCACTTT.

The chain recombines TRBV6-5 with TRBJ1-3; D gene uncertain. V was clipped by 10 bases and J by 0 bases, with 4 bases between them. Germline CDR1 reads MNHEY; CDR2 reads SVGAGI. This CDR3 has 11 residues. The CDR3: CATRSGNTIYF. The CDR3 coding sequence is TGTGCCACCCGCTCTGGAAACACCATATATTTT.